This paragraph covers one TCR beta chain sequence. In the authors' methods: Counts of nucleated cells, estimated from reference gene primer amplification, were obtained. The method was immunoSEQ multiplex PCR; TCRdb's version includes in-frame clones alone and lacks a portion of them. The D gene and trimming were derived from the DNA, and the V and J assignments and clone size from that table. The table records under 300,000 clones, around 84% of them present only once. The sample belongs to a study of blood T cell repertoires in COVID-19. The wider study: Researchers got acute and convalescent COVID-19 samples from the United States, Italy and Spain. The analysed material was cDNA or gDNA that came from T cells, B-cell-depleted T cells, or PBMCs.

This CDR3 contains 13 residues. V lost 7 bases and J lost 7, with 11 bases in between. Germline lookup yields CDR1 MNHEY and CDR2 SMNVEV (reference sequence). The receptor comes from a woman aged 40 to 50 who had recovered from COVID-19. The sequencing sample was made of peripheral blood. J is TRBJ1-6 and V is TRBV27; tentative D call: TRBD1 (6 bases). The CDR3 region has the DNA TGTGCCAGCACCACAGGGTTCAATTCACCCCTCCACTTT. Protein product: CASTTGFNSPLHF.